This is a list of T cell receptor beta chains from one sample in a study of blood T cell repertoires in COVID-19. The table came from immunoSEQ multiplex PCR; TCRdb's copy has only in-frame clones and leaves some out. In the table there are about 180,000 clones, less than 90% of which are singletons. Sequencing used peripheral blood. These receptors were taken from a woman in her seventies with COVID-19, enrolled during active disease. Both conserved end residues are part of each CDR3. A D gene is named only where the DNA matches it firmly. A clone size is listed for some rows: how often the clone was seen (once, few, many), or a class if it is expanded.

. | TRBJ1-5 | few | TRBV9 | TGTGCCAGCAGCGTAGGCCGACAGAGCAATCAGCCCCAGCATTTT | CASSVGRQSNQPQHF
. | TRBJ1-1 | . | TRBV5-6 | TGTGCCAGCAGCTTGGGACAAGCGAACACTGAAGCTTTCTTT | CASSLGQANTEAFF
TRBD2 | TRBJ2-7 | . | TRBV30 | TGTGCCTGGAGTGTCTTGCGGGAGGGCGAGCAGTACTTC | CAWSVLREGEQYF
. | TRBJ1-1 | . | TRBV5-1 | TGCGCCAGCAGCTCAGGGAACCCGAACACTGAAGCTTTCTTT | CASSSGNPNTEAFF
. | TRBJ2-7 | . | TRBV20-1 | TGCAGTGCTAGTGCAGGGCCTAACTCCTACGAGCAGTACTTC | CSASAGPNSYEQYF
TRBD1 | TRBJ1-3 | . | TRBV5-6 | TGTGCCAGCAGTGACTCAGGGGGATCTGGAAACACCATATATTTT | CASSDSGGSGNTIYF
. | TRBJ1-1 | . | TRBV30 | TGTGCCTGGGAGGATAGGGGAAAAGCTTTCTTT | CAWEDRGKAFF
TRBD2 | TRBJ2-5 | . | TRBV15 | TGTGCCACCTTCAATAGCGGGATGGAGACCCAGTACTTC | CATFNSGMETQYF
. | TRBJ2-7 | few | TRBV18 | TGTGCCAGCTCTCCCGGGACTTTGGGCTACGAGCAGTACTTC | CASSPGTLGYEQYF
. | TRBJ2-2 | . | TRBV7-2 | TGTGCCAGCAGCTTAACTAGCTCCTACACCGGGGAGCTGTTTTTT | CASSLTSSYTGELFF
TRBD2 | TRBJ2-3 | . | TRBV4-3 | TGCGCCAGCAGCCAAGGAAGGACTAGCGGGTACACAGATACGCAGTATTTT | CASSQGRTSGYTDTQYF
. | TRBJ2-2 | . | TRBV6-5 | TGTGCCGGCAGAGTGTTACTCGCCGGGGAGCTGTTTTTT | CAGRVLLAGELFF
TRBD1 | TRBJ1-2 | once | TRBV27 | TGTGCCAGCAGACATAGCCCTCGGGACAGGGGTTATGGCTACACCTTC | CASRHSPRDRGYGYTF
TRBD1 | TRBJ1-2 | once | TRBV12-3/TRBV12-4 | TGTGCCAGCACCATGACAGGGCATGGCTACACCTTC | CASTMTGHGYTF
TRBD1 | TRBJ1-2 | . | TRBV30 | TGTGCCTGGGCGACAGGGACCTATGGCTACACCTTC | CAWATGTYGYTF
TRBD2 | TRBJ2-7 | . | TRBV5-4 | TGTGCCAGCAGCTTACCGGGAGGCGGGGAGCAGTACTTC | CASSLPGGGEQYF